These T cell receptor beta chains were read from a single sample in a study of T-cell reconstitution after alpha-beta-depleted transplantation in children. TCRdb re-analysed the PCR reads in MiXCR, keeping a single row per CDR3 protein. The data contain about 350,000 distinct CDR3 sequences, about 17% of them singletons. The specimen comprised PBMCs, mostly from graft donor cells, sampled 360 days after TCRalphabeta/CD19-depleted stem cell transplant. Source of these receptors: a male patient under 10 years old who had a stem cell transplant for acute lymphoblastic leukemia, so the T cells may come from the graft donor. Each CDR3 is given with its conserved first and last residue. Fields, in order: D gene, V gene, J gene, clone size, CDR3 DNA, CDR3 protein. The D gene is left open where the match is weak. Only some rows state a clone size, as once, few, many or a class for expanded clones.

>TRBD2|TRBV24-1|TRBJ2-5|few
TGTGCCACCCGCGGGAGTACAGAGACCCAGTACTTC
CATRGSTETQYF
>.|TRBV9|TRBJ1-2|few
TGTGCCAGCAGCGTAGGAGGGTATGGCTACACCTTC
CASSVGGYGYTF
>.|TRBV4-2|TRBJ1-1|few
TGTGCCAGCAGCCAAGATGTGGGGGCCGGCACTGAAGCTTTCTTT
CASSQDVGAGTEAFF
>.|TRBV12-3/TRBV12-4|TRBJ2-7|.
TGTGCCAGCAGTTTGGGGATCCCTTACGAGCAGTACTTC
CASSLGIPYEQYF
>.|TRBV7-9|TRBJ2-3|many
TGTGCCAGCAGCTTCGCCGCGAGTTTACGCACAGATACGCAGTATTTT
CASSFAASLRTDTQYF
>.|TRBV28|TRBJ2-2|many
TGTGCCAGCAGTTTAATGACTTTATCCACCGGGGAGCTGTTTTTT
CASSLMTLSTGELFF
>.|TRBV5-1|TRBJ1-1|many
TGCGCCAGCAGCTTGGTGGCGGGGGCGAACACTGAAGCTTTCTTT
CASSLVAGANTEAFF
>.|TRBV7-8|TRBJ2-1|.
TGTGCCAGCAGCTTAGACCGCGGGACAATTGAGCAGTTCTTC
CASSLDRGTIEQFF
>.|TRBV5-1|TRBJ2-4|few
TGCGCCCGGCGGGGCAGCAAAAACATTCAGTACTTC
CARRGSKNIQYF
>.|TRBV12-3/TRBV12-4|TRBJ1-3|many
TGTGCCAGCAGTTTGAATGGTCGGGGAAACACCATATATTTT
CASSLNGRGNTIYF
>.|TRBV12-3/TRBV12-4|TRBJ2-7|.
TGTGCCAGCAGTTTGCGACTAGACGGGGAGCAGTACTTC
CASSLRLDGEQYF
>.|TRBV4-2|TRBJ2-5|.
TGTGCCAGCAGCCAAAAGACAGAAGAGACCCAGTACTTC
CASSQKTEETQYF
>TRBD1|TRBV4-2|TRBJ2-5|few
TGTGCCAGCAGCCAAGGAGGCCGGCTCAGGGGGGAGACCCAGTACTTC
CASSQGGRLRGETQYF
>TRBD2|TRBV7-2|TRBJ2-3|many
TGTGCCAGCACCCTTGGGGTAGCGGGAGCAGATACGCAGTATTTT
CASTLGVAGADTQYF
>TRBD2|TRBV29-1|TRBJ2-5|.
TGCAGCGTTGACCAGGGAGGGCAAGAGGCCCAGTACTTC
CSVDQGGQEAQYF
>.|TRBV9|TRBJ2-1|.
TGTGCCAGCACCCCAGGCAACATTAGACACAATGAGCAGTTCTTC
CASTPGNIRHNEQFF
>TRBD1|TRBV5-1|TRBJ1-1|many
TGCGCCAGCAGCCCGGGACAGGGGATGAACACTGAAGCTTTCTTT
CASSPGQGMNTEAFF
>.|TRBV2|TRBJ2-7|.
TGTGCCAGCAGCCAGACGCAGGACTACGAGCAGTACTTC
CASSQTQDYEQYF
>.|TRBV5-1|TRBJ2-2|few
TGCGCCAGCAGCTTATTACAGGGTCGGTGGACCGGGGAGCTGTTTTTT
CASSLLQGRWTGELFF
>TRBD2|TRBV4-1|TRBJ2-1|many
TGCGCCAGCAGCAAAAGCGGGAGCTCCTACAATGAGCAGTTCTTC
CASSKSGSSYNEQFF
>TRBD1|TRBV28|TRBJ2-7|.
TGTGCCAGCAGTTTAGGGGACAGGGGTTCCTACGAGCAGTACTTC
CASSLGDRGSYEQYF
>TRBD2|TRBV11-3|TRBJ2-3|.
TGTGCCAGCAGCTTAGGGCCTCAGCGGGAGGACCCAGATACGCAGTATTTT
CASSLGPQREDPDTQYF
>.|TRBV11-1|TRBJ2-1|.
TGTGCCAGCAGCTTACCCCAAGGGGGGAGAGGGGAGAATTACAATGAGCAGTTCTTC
CASSLPQGGRGENYNEQFF
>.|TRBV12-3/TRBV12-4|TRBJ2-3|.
TGTGCCAGCAGTTTGGGGCCGGAAGATACGCAGTATTTT
CASSLGPEDTQYF
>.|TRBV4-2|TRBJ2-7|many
TGTGCCAGCAGCCAAGATATTACGAGGGATGAGCAGTACTTC
CASSQDITRDEQYF
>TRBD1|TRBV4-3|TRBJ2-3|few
TGCGCCAGCAGCCATTCCACAGGACAGGGGCGCACAGATACGCAGTATTTT
CASSHSTGQGRTDTQYF
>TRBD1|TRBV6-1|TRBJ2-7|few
TGTGCCAGCACCCTGGGACAGGGGGCAAGGCAGTACTTC
CASTLGQGARQYF
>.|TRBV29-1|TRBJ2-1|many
TGCAGCGTTGTCATTCTAGCGCAAACGAATGAGCAGTTCTTC
CSVVILAQTNEQFF
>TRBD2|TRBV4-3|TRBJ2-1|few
TGCGCCAGCAGCCAACCCAAGTATAGCGGGAACACGGGGAATGAGCAGTTCTTC
CASSQPKYSGNTGNEQFF
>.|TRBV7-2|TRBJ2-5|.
TGTGCCAGCCGTCCCGGGGCTGGAGAGACCCAGTACTTC
CASRPGAGETQYF
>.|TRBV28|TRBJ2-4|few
TGTGCCAGCAGTTTGGACGACCTTGGGGGGGCACACATTCAGTACTTC
CASSLDDLGGAHIQYF
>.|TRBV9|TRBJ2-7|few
TGTGCCAGCAGCGTAGTACTCCCCGTCCCCTACGAGCAGTACTTC
CASSVVLPVPYEQYF
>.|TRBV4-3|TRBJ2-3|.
TGCGCCAGCAGCCAAGATCGTCGAGGGAGTAGGGCAGATACGCAGTATTTT
CASSQDRRGSRADTQYF
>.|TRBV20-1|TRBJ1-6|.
TGCAGTGCTAGACATCGACAGGTTAATTCACCCCTCCACTTT
CSARHRQVNSPLHF
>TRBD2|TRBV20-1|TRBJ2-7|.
TGCAGTGCTAGAGGGGGGGGGGGACCCTACGAGCAGTACTTC
CSARGGGGPYEQYF
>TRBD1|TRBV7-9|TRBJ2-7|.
TGTGCCAGCAGCTTAGACCAGCAGACAGGGGACCCCTACGAGCAGTACTTC
CASSLDQQTGDPYEQYF
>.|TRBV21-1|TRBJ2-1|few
TGTGCCAGCAGCAAAGTATCCTTTCCCTCCTACAATGAGCAGTTCTTC
CASSKVSFPSYNEQFF
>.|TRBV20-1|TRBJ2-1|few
TGCAGTGCTAGAAGTGTTCCCGGGACTTCTAATCTCTTTTACAATGAGCAGTTCTTC
CSARSVPGTSNLFYNEQFF
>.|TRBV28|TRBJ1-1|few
TGTGCCAGCACCACCAGCCAAGCCCGGGGCACTGAAGCTTTCTTT
CASTTSQARGTEAFF
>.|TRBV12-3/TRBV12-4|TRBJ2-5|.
TGTGCCAGCAGTTTAATGGCAGGGGAGGGAGAGACCCAGTACTTC
CASSLMAGEGETQYF
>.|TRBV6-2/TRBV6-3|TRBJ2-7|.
TGTGCCAGCAGTTATTTGAGGGTCTACGAGCAGTACTTC
CASSYLRVYEQYF
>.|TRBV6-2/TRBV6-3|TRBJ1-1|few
TGTGCCAGCAGTCCAATCACAGACAGGAACACTGAAGCTTTCTTT
CASSPITDRNTEAFF
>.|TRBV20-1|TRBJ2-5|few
TGCAGTGCCCGATCTGGTTTGGGGCAAGAGACCCAGTACTTC
CSARSGLGQETQYF
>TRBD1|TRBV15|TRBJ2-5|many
TGTGCCACCAGCAGAACGCCGACAGGGTACCAAGAGACCCAGTACTTC
CATSRTPTGYQETQYF
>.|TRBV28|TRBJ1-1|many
TGTGCCAGCAGTGCCAGGGTACGTGCTTTCTTT
CASSARVRAFF
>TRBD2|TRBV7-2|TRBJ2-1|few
TGTGCCAGCAGCTTGGCGGGACTAGTCGGTGAGCAGTTCTTC
CASSLAGLVGEQFF
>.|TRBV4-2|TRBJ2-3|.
TGTGCCAGCACCGACAGACCTAGCACAGATACGCAGTATTTT
CASTDRPSTDTQYF